This record looks at one TCR beta chain sequence and its context. Antigen specificity is unknown. The same CDR3 is also encoded by other DNA sequences in this sample. The data were produced by immunoSEQ multiplex PCR, yet TCRdb's version contains in-frame clones alone and is incomplete. The sample holds about 97,000 clones, 80% to 95% seen once. The sample comes from a study of graft-versus-host responses after intestinal transplantation. The study, taken as a whole, reports: Researchers found GvH clones in recipient marrow, and some showed up first in ileum or blood.

Germline CDR1 and CDR2: SGDLS and YYNGEE. There are 14 residues in the CDR3. V dropped 3 bases and J dropped 4; count of bases not matched to a gene: 2. This chain links TRBV9 with TRBJ1-5, with 9 bases matching TRBD1. The TCR comes from a human patient who received an intestinal transplant, so some T cells may come from the graft donor. The sample here was PBMCs, taken 450 to 480 days after intestinal transplant. CDR3 sequence reads: CASSAGTGNQPQHF. CDR3 DNA sequence: TGTGCCAGCAGCGCCGGGACAGGGAATCAGCCCCAGCATTTT. Together with reference TRBV9 and TRBJ1-5, the CDR3 gives the full variable domain: DSGVTQTPKHLITATGQRVTLRCSPRSGDLSVYWYQQSLDQGLQFLIQYYNGEERAKGNILERFSAQQFPDLHSELNLSSLELGDSALYFCASSAGTGNQPQHFGDGTRLSIL.